This T cell receptor (beta chain) is from a study of cytomegalovirus exposure and HLA in healthy donors. Findings and limits, study-wide: A link between a missense DCLRE1C variant and TCR beta V- and J-gene trimming emerged from a later analysis. Investigators reported over 150 TCR beta chains as tied to cytomegalovirus. Usually a TCR sequence was rare, but some public TCRs were found in many donors.

As to this clone: Its antigen is as yet unknown.

The PCR used 60 Vbeta and 13 Jbeta primers. Method: immunoSEQ multiplex PCR; TCRdb's copy keeps in-frame clones and lacks some. The repertoire includes around 280,000 clones, roughly 89% of them detected once, and 2% to 3% sits in the top ten. Donors likely had unrecorded immune exposures despite being nominally healthy when sampled. Input material: PBMCs. This sequence originates from a young woman in good health and CMV-seronegative.

The CDR3 region is CASSARGSGYTDTQYF. The CDR3 bases are TGTGCCAGCAGCGCCCGGGGTAGCGGGTACACAGATACGCAGTATTTT. V is TRBV5-8 and J is TRBJ2-3; 7 bases match TRBD2. With 4 bases clipped from V and 2 bases from J, the junction kept 10 bases outside the gene matches. CDR3 size: 16 residues. The V gene's germline CDR1 is SGHTS and CDR2 YDEGEE. Complete variable domain (other parts from reference TRBV5-8 and TRBJ2-3): EAGVTQSPTHLIKTRGQQATLRCSPISGHTSVYWYQQALGLGLQFLLWYDEGEERNRGNFPPRFSGRQFPNYSSELNVNALELEDSALYLCASSARGSGYTDTQYFGPGTRLTVL.